These 20 T cell receptor beta chains were sequenced from one sample in a study of T cells in Graves' hyperthyroidism and ophthalmopathy. The TCR beta CDR3 regions underwent amplification using RNA transcripts as the source. In the first-round RT-PCR of the TCR CDR3, the HTBI primer set was used. TCRdb reanalysed the multiplex PCR reads using MiXCR and keeps one entry per CDR3 protein. The sample shows about 350,000 distinct CDR3 sequences, 11% to 15% of them seen only once. Sequenced input: blood. These TCRs come from a woman in her twenties or thirties with Graves' hyperthyroidism.

This clonotype turned up a few times. The chain's CDR3 is CSARAPGQPGELFF. CDR3 nucleotides: TGCAGTGCTAGGGCCCCCGGACAGCCCGGGGAGCTGTTTTTT. The rearrangement uses TRBV20-1 and TRBJ2-2; a weak D match, TRBD1 (6 bases). Germline CDR1 and CDR2: DFQATT and SNEGSKA (reference sequence). The CDR3 extends over 14 amino acids. The V end was cut by 3 bases, the J end by 6 bases, with 14 bases between.

This clonotype has at least ten counts. The rearrangement uses TRBV6-1 and TRBJ2-3; D ambiguous. CDR1 MNHNS and CDR2 SASEGT come from the germline V gene. This CDR3 comprises 14 residues. Trimming removed 2 bases at V and 8 bases at J, with 14 bases between. The CDR3 reads CASSERKGDGTQYF. The CDR3 bases are TGTGCCAGCAGTGAAAGGAAGGGTGACGGTACGCAGTATTTT.

The table lists this clonotype with many counts. The chain has TRBV28 and TRBJ1-3; maybe TRBD1 (6 bases). Trimming shortened V by 5 bases and J by 1 base, and 12 bases separated the two germline ends. The CDR3 loop spans 15 amino acids. Germline CDR1 is MDHEN and CDR2 is SYDVKM. This CDR3 is CASSPGQRSGNTIYF. The CDR3 coding sequence is TGTGCCAGCAGTCCCGGACAGAGATCTGGAAACACCATATATTTT. The variable domain in full, completed from reference TRBV28 and TRBJ1-3, reads DVKVTQSSRYLVKRTGEKVFLECVQDMDHENMFWYRQDPGLGLRLIYFSYDVKMKEKGDIPEGYSVSREKKERFSLILESASTNQTSMYLCASSPGQRSGNTIYFGEGSWLTVV.

This clonotype was observed at least ten times. The chain joins TRBV9 to TRBJ2-7, with TRBD1 matching over 7 bases. V gave up 3 bases and J gave up 7 bases; unmatched junction bases: 16. Germline V gives CDR1 SGDLS, CDR2 YYNGEE. The CDR3 totals 16 residues. The DNA for the CDR3 is TGTGCCAGCAGCGCCGCAGGGGGTGACGGCCTCGATGAGCAGTACTTC. This sequence encodes CASSAAGGDGLDEQYF.

This clonotype was seen repeatedly, ten times or more. J is TRBJ1-5 and V is TRBV12-3 or TRBV12-4; a weak D match, TRBD1 (5 bases). The V end was cut by 4 bases, the J end by 4 bases, with 20 bases between. This CDR3 contains 17 residues. Here the CDR3 reads CASSSSVWGGANQPQHF. The CDR3 coding sequence is TGTGCCAGCAGTTCTTCTGTCTGGGGCGGGGCAAATCAGCCCCAGCATTTT.

The table lists this clonotype with a few counts. The rearrangement joins TRBV19 to TRBJ2-2, with 9 nucleotides matching TRBD2. J lost 0 bases, V lost 3 bases, and 2 bases had no gene match. CDR1 and CDR2 from the germline V gene are LNHDA and SQIVND (reference sequence). The CDR3 loop spans 16 amino acids. CDR3 residues: CASSIGLASNTGELFF. CDR3 DNA sequence: TGTGCCAGTAGTATTGGACTAGCGTCGAACACCGGGGAGCTGTTTTTT.

This clonotype was seen a few times. V and J are TRBV11-1 and TRBJ2-1; 7 nucleotides agree with TRBD1. CDR3 length: 17 amino acids. Germline V gene sequence: CDR1 SGHAT, CDR2 FQDESV (reference sequence). Trimming took 1 base from V and 5 from J; bases not matched to a gene: 11. The CDR3 region has the DNA TGTGCCAGCAGCTTAGGAAACCGTGCCGGGACAGACAATGAGCAGTTCTTC. It specifies CASSLGNRAGTDNEQFF.

In its sample, this clonotype was seen a few times. This may stem from a read error, because a much larger clone lies one nucleotide away. J is TRBJ2-1 and V is TRBV11-2; D may be TRBD1 (5 bases). CDR1 SGHAT and CDR2 FQNNGV come from the germline V gene. V was pared by 0 bases and J by 5 bases, with 17 bases between. This CDR3 has 17 amino acids. The CDR3 region has the DNA TGTGCCAGCAGCTTAGAATTCTCTGGGGCAGGTAACAATGAGCAGTTCTTC. Its protein product is CASSLEFSGAGNNEQFF.

The gene calls are TRBV5-1 and TRBJ2-1; TRBD2 matches 14 bases. CDR1 is SGHRS, CDR2 YFSETQ, per germline. The CDR3 runs 16 residues. V dropped 4 bases and J dropped 7; count of bases not matched to a gene: 7. The CDR3 reads CASSLTSGRVANEQFF. The CDR3 DNA is TGCGCCAGCAGCCTGACTAGCGGGAGGGTTGCTAATGAGCAGTTCTTC.

With respect to this clonotype: This may be a read error: a much more frequent sequence differs by one nucleotide. The chain has TRBV20-1 and TRBJ2-1; D gene ambiguous. The J call may be wrong; the DNA end is better matched by TRBJ2-7. CDR1 is DFQATT and CDR2 is SNEGSKA in the germline V gene (reference sequence). The CDR3 runs 14 residues. The CDR3 reads CSAGRSLSYNEQYF. CDR3 nucleotides: TGCAGTGCTGGAAGGTCCTTGTCCTACAATGAGCAGTACTTC.

In its sample, this clonotype was seen many times. The chain carries TRBV24-1 and TRBJ1-5, with D tentatively TRBD1 (5 bases). Germline V gene sequence: CDR1 KGHDR, CDR2 SFDVKD. V gave up 4 bases and J gave up 3 bases, with 15 bases separating them. The CDR3 consists of 16 residues. The CDR3 DNA reads as TGTGCCACCAGTGACGGGCAGGTGGGGGACAATCAGCCCCAGCATTTT. Amino acids: CATSDGQVGDNQPQHF.

In this sample, this clonotype turned up many times. The chain combines TRBV6-1 with TRBJ2-2; D is perhaps TRBD1 or TRBD2 (5 bases each). The V gene's germline CDR1 is MNHNS and CDR2 SASEGT. CDR3 size: 14 residues. The V end lost 11 bases, the J end lost 6 bases, and 19 bases lay between the germline ends. The chain's CDR3 is CACSWGFGSGELFF. The CDR3 nucleotides read TGTGCCTGCTCCTGGGGGTTCGGTTCCGGGGAGCTGTTTTTT.

This clonotype was observed at least ten times. The V and J genes are TRBV12-3 or TRBV12-4 and TRBJ2-7; 10 bases fit TRBD1. Trimming removed 7 bases from V and 6 bases from J; junction bases left unmatched: 9. The CDR3 totals 14 residues. The CDR3, as DNA: TGTGCCAGCATTCCAGGCCGGGACAGGGGCGAGCAGTACTTC. Amino acid sequence: CASIPGRDRGEQYF.

This clonotype was seen many times. The chain joins TRBV20-1 to TRBJ2-1; TRBD2 matches 11 bases. The V gene's germline CDR1 is DFQATT and CDR2 SNEGSKA (reference sequence). The CDR3 totals 14 residues. J gave up 1 base and V 4 bases, and 0 bases lay outside the gene matches. Written as DNA, the CDR3 is TGCAGTGCTACTAGCGGGAGGTCCTACAATGAGCAGTTCTTC. Amino acids: CSATSGRSYNEQFF.

This clonotype was seen only a few times. This sequence joins TRBV9 and TRBJ2-7; 9 bases align to TRBD2. The trim removed 3 bases at V and 1 base at J, leaving 8 bases unmatched. The CDR3 runs to 16 residues. Germline V lookup: CDR1 SGDLS, CDR2 YYNGEE. The CDR3 reads CASSASAGGQSYEQYF. The CDR3 coding sequence is TGTGCCAGCAGCGCCTCAGCGGGAGGACAATCCTACGAGCAGTACTTC.

This clonotype was recorded once. The gene calls are TRBV6-5 and TRBJ1-4; D not certain. Per the germline V gene, CDR1 is MNHEY and CDR2 is SVGAGI. Trimming removed 0 bases from V and 8 bases from J, with 13 bases in between. This CDR3 spans 15 amino acids. CDR3 region: CASSYSGTAGEKLFF. For the CDR3, the DNA is TGTGCCAGCAGTTACTCGGGCACGGCGGGCGAAAAACTGTTTTTT.

In this sample, this clonotype turned up a few times. The chain is built from TRBV4-3 and TRBJ1-1; D uncertain. CDR1 LGHNA and CDR2 YSLEER come from the germline V gene. The CDR3 covers 15 residues. The V and J ends lost 0 bases and 1 base respectively, with 9 bases between them. CDR3 region: CASSQDLVENTEAFF. The CDR3 nucleotides are TGCGCCAGCAGCCAAGATCTTGTCGAGAACACTGAAGCTTTCTTT.

The rearrangement links TRBV7-9 to TRBJ2-1; D not certain. The CDR3 has 13 amino acids. V lost 1 base, J lost 4 bases, and 5 bases lay in between. CDR1 is SEHNR and CDR2 is FQNEAQ in the germline V gene (reference sequence). CDR3 sequence: CASSLGEYNEQFF. The CDR3, as DNA: TGTGCCAGCAGCTTAGGGGAATACAATGAGCAGTTCTTC.

To note about this clonotype: It may be a read error: a sequence one base away is much more abundant. The CDR3 region is CASSSLAGGGGGFDEQFF. The CDR3 coding sequence is TGTGCCAGCAGTTCACTAGCGGGAGGCGGCGGGGGGTTCGATGAGCAGTTCTTC. This rearrangement joins TRBV7-6 to TRBJ2-1; 12 nucleotides line up with TRBD2. The CDR3 sequence is 18 residues long. The V gene end was trimmed by 6 bases and the J gene end by 8 bases; junction bases not matched to a gene: 17. In germline, CDR1 is SGHVS, CDR2 FNYEAQ.

The V gene is TRBV6-1, the J gene TRBJ1-2, with D possibly being TRBD1 (5 bases). The ends were cut back, 5 bases at V and 4 bases at J, with 17 bases in the middle. Germline V gene sequence: CDR1 MNHNS, CDR2 SASEGT. CDR3 size: 15 residues. CDR3 residues: CASSPPGQGGYGYTF. The CDR3 DNA follows: TGTGCCAGCAGTCCCCCCGGTCAGGGAGGCTATGGCTACACCTTC.